This T cell receptor beta chain was recovered during a study of T cells expressing NK-cell markers. As for the study in general: The study sequenced eight donors, seven HCMV-seropositive and one seronegative. General study results and limits: Expanded NKG2C+ T cell clones had unclear HCMV specificity. About six donors showed dominant NKG2C+ clonotypes comprising roughly 1.0-7.0% of their CD8+ T cells.

Details on this clonotype: What it binds is unknown.

cDNA encoding TCR beta was synthesized via 5'RACE template switching incorporating UMIs. TCRdb reanalyzed the 5' RACE reads and collapses them to one entry per CDR3 protein, without DNA. The table for this sample gives around 140,000 distinct CDR3 sequences. The CDR3 has 20 residues. CDR1 is LGHNA, CDR2 YNFKEQ, per germline. The J gene is TRBJ2-3, the V gene TRBV4-2; no DNA is available, so the TRBD1 call from TCRdb remains unchecked. Sequenced material: blood T cells: a sorted CD56 or NKG2C T cell subset, CD4+ or CD8+ T cells, or bulk PBMC T cells (not recorded which). The sequence was obtained from a man between 18 and 29 years old in good health. CDR3 sequence reads: CASSDPRGIEIAAGTDTQYF.